The rows below give T cell receptor beta chains drawn from one sample of a study of shared clonotypes between healthy human individuals. Data came from immunoSEQ multiplex PCR; TCRdb stores just in-frame clones and leaves some out. Of roughly 2,000,000 clones in the sample, around 93% were seen once. Sequences were obtained from naive CD8+ T cells from PBMCs. The receptors derive from a man younger than 35 in good health. Some clones in this sample may be carry-over from other donors' samples. The CDR3 runs from the conserved cysteine through the conserved F or W. A D gene is named only where the DNA matches it firmly. Size values are once, few and many counts, or a class for expanded clones, and some rows have none.

J,D,size,V,CDR3,DNA
TRBJ2-7,NA,NA,TRBV11-2,CASSLTGSHGDEQYF,TGTGCCAGCAGCTTGACCGGGTCTCACGGGGACGAGCAGTACTTC
TRBJ1-4,NA,NA,TRBV5-1,CASSLGERATNEKLFF,TGCGCCAGCAGCTTGGGAGAACGTGCAACTAATGAAAAACTGTTTTTT
TRBJ2-2,NA,NA,TRBV7-6,CASSLARANTGELFF,TGTGCCAGCAGCTTAGCCAGAGCGAACACCGGGGAGCTGTTTTTT
TRBJ2-7,NA,NA,TRBV18,CASSLSYEQYF,TGTGCCAGCTCCCTCTCCTACGAGCAGTACTTC
TRBJ2-7,NA,NA,TRBV1,CTSSQDSWPGLAALSSYEQYF,TGCACCAGCAGCCAAGATTCTTGGCCGGGACTAGCGGCTCTTAGCTCCTACGAGCAGTACTTC
TRBJ2-7,NA,NA,TRBV7-6,CASSLALGYEQYF,TGTGCCAGCAGCTTAGCTTTGGGCTACGAGCAGTACTTC
TRBJ2-7,NA,NA,TRBV30,CAWRVQGSYEQYF,TGTGCCTGGAGGGTCCAGGGAAGCTACGAGCAGTACTTC
TRBJ2-1,NA,NA,TRBV19,CASSIVSWLNPSSEQFF,TGTGCCAGTAGTATCGTTAGTTGGCTGAATCCGTCGTCTGAGCAGTTCTTC
TRBJ2-7,TRBD1,NA,TRBV27,CASTTSGQGTYEQYF,TGTGCCAGCACCACCTCGGGACAGGGGACCTACGAGCAGTACTTC
TRBJ2-3,NA,once,TRBV10-3,CAISDSVKTDTQYF,TGTGCCATCAGTGATTCAGTCAAAACAGATACGCAGTATTTT
TRBJ2-7,TRBD1,NA,TRBV14,CASSPLEDRGPEQYF,TGTGCCAGCAGCCCCTTGGAGGACAGGGGGCCCGAGCAGTACTTC
TRBJ1-1,NA,NA,TRBV6-5,CASSYGPRGGTEAFF,TGTGCCAGCAGTTACGGCCCCAGGGGTGGTACTGAAGCTTTCTTT
TRBJ2-7,NA,few,TRBV5-6,CASSLGLQYYEQYF,TGTGCCAGCAGCTTGGGGCTACAATACTACGAGCAGTACTTC
TRBJ2-1,NA,once,TRBV10-3,CAISEPASHEQFF,TGTGCCATCAGTGAGCCCGCTAGCCACGAGCAGTTCTTC
TRBJ2-2,TRBD2,NA,TRBV28,CASTQPGGWVTGELFF,TGTGCCAGCACCCAGCCGGGAGGGTGGGTCACCGGGGAGCTGTTTTTT
TRBJ1-5,NA,NA,TRBV19,CASSPGHPNQPQHF,TGTGCCAGTAGCCCGGGGCACCCTAATCAGCCCCAGCATTTT
TRBJ1-2,NA,NA,TRBV27,CASSGALSYGYTF,TGTGCCAGCAGTGGGGCTCTGTCCTATGGCTACACCTTC
TRBJ2-3,NA,NA,TRBV11-3,CASSSLISGTDTQYF,TGTGCCAGCAGCTCCCTGATTAGCGGCACAGATACGCAGTATTTT
TRBJ2-1,TRBD2,NA,TRBV11-2,CASTTRSGRAPKQFF,TGTGCCAGCACCACCCGTAGCGGGAGGGCTCCGAAGCAGTTCTTC
TRBJ2-7,NA,NA,TRBV27,CASSLSGSHEQYF,TGTGCCAGCAGTTTATCCGGGTCCCACGAGCAGTACTTC
TRBJ2-1,NA,NA,TRBV4-1,CASSQRWRTESSYNEQFF,TGCGCCAGCAGCCAACGTTGGCGGACGGAAAGCTCCTACAATGAGCAGTTCTTC
TRBJ2-2,TRBD1,NA,TRBV7-9,CASSFPHSDRSNTGELFF,TGTGCCAGCAGCTTCCCTCACTCGGACAGGTCGAACACCGGGGAGCTGTTTTTT
TRBJ2-5,TRBD2,NA,TRBV7-8,CASSFRGRYQETQYF,TGTGCCAGCAGCTTCCGCGGGAGGTACCAAGAGACCCAGTACTTC
TRBJ2-7,NA,NA,TRBV4-2,CASSHLLGYEQYF,TGTGCCAGCAGCCATCTCCTGGGGTACGAGCAGTACTTC
TRBJ1-1,TRBD1,NA,TRBV30,CAWSLNRGTEAFF,TGTGCCTGGAGCCTCAACAGGGGCACTGAAGCTTTCTTT
TRBJ2-2,TRBD1,NA,TRBV10-3,CAISTQGGQVVFGELFF,TGTGCCATCAGTACCCAGGGTGGACAGGTTGTTTTCGGGGAGCTGTTTTTT
TRBJ1-1,NA,NA,TRBV27,CASSLFMNTEAFF,TGTGCCAGCAGTTTATTTATGAACACTGAAGCTTTCTTT
TRBJ2-3,NA,NA,TRBV20-1,CSARTDTQYF,TGCAGTGCCCGGACAGATACGCAGTATTTT
TRBJ2-5,TRBD1,NA,TRBV11-2,CASSLSPTGELTQETQYF,TGTGCCAGCAGCTTATCCCCAACAGGGGAACTGACTCAAGAGACCCAGTACTTC
TRBJ2-5,NA,once,TRBV9,CASSSRGPGRGAETQYF,TGTGCCAGCAGCTCGAGAGGTCCCGGGAGAGGGGCAGAGACCCAGTACTTC
TRBJ2-2,TRBD1,NA,TRBV29-1,CSAGPGQGLAGELFF,TGCAGCGCTGGACCGGGACAGGGGTTGGCCGGGGAGCTGTTTTTT
TRBJ1-4,NA,NA,TRBV7-9,CASTVTTNEKLFF,TGTGCCAGCACCGTCACAACTAATGAAAAACTGTTTTTT
TRBJ2-5,NA,NA,TRBV27,CASSFLNSRETQYF,TGTGCCAGCAGTTTCCTCAATAGCAGGGAGACCCAGTACTTC
TRBJ2-7,TRBD2,NA,TRBV6-5,CASSYGLAGGVYEQYF,TGTGCCAGCAGTTACGGGCTAGCGGGAGGTGTCTACGAGCAGTACTTC
TRBJ1-1,NA,NA,TRBV28,CASSSGANTEAFF,TGTGCCAGCAGTTCCGGGGCGAACACTGAAGCTTTCTTT
TRBJ1-2,NA,NA,TRBV19,CASRLRQATGGYTF,TGTGCCAGTAGGCTCAGACAGGCTACGGGTGGCTACACCTTC
TRBJ2-7,TRBD2,NA,TRBV25-1,CASSDPRRGGSTYEQYF,TGTGCCAGCAGTGACCCCCGGAGGGGCGGGAGCACCTACGAGCAGTACTTC